This passage covers 31 T cell receptor beta chains from one sample sequenced in a study of blood T cell repertoires in COVID-19. Clones were read by immunoSEQ multiplex PCR, and TCRdb kept only the in-frame ones, dropping some. The sample carries just under 150,000 clones, around 87% recorded once. Sequencing was performed on peripheral blood. These receptors came from a man aged 50-59 years who had recovered from COVID-19.

The V call is TRBV10-1, the J call TRBJ2-7; TRBD1 matches at 7 bases. Germline-derived CDR1 and CDR2 are WNHNN and SYGVQD (reference sequence). The CDR3 consists of 16 residues. The trim removed 0 bases at V and 3 bases at J, leaving 8 bases unmatched. The CDR3 DNA reads TGCGCCAGCAGTGAGTCAACGGGGCAGGGGGACTACGAGCAGTACTTC. This sequence encodes CASSESTGQGDYEQYF.

V and J are TRBV30 and TRBJ2-7; tentative D call: TRBD1 (6 bases). V was trimmed by 3 bases and J by 0 bases, leaving 12 bases between them. The CDR3 has 14 amino acids. The germline CDR1 and CDR2 sequences are GTSNPN and SVGIG (reference sequence). Here the CDR3 reads CAWSSGTISYEQYF. In DNA form, the CDR3 reads TGTGCCTGGAGCTCCGGGACAATCTCCTACGAGCAGTACTTC.

This sequence joins TRBV6-5 and TRBJ1-1; 7 nucleotides agree with TRBD1. Germline V gene data show CDR1 as MNHEY and CDR2 as SVGAGI. The trim removed 6 bases at V and 2 bases at J, leaving 6 bases unmatched. The CDR3 totals 14 residues. The CDR3 spells CASSRTGSNTEAFF. CDR3 bases: TGTGCCAGCAGCAGGACAGGATCAAACACTGAAGCTTTCTTT.

V is TRBV30 and J is TRBJ1-2, with 10 bases fitting TRBD1. V was pared by 0 bases and J by 1 base, with 2 bases of the junction left unmatched. CDR1 GTSNPN and CDR2 SVGIG come from the germline V gene (reference sequence). The CDR3 covers 15 residues. CDR3 sequence reads: CAWSVGTGVNYGYTF. In DNA form, the CDR3 reads TGTGCCTGGAGTGTAGGGACAGGGGTTAACTATGGCTACACCTTC.

The chain combines TRBV5-1 with TRBJ1-1; the D is unclear. Germline V gene lookup returns CDR1 SGHRS and CDR2 YFSETQ. The CDR3 extends over 15 amino acids. V was pared by 1 base and J by 1 base, with 11 bases between. The CDR3 DNA reads as TGCGCCAGCAGCTTGTTTCCCAGGCAGAACACTGAAGCTTTCTTT. Its protein is CASSLFPRQNTEAFF.

The chain carries TRBV27 and TRBJ1-2, with TRBD1 matching over 8 bases. Trimming cost V 3 bases and J 3 bases; bases outside gene matches: 3. This CDR3 is built from 14 residues. Germline V lookup: CDR1 MNHEY, CDR2 SMNVEV (reference sequence). The CDR3 region has the DNA TGTGCCAGCAGTTTCGACAGGGGAGACTATGGCTACACCTTC. Translating it yields CASSFDRGDYGYTF.

This chain uses TRBV27 with TRBJ2-5, with 9 bases aligning to TRBD2. Germline lookup yields CDR1 MNHEY and CDR2 SMNVEV (reference sequence). CDR3 length equals 17 residues. J was trimmed by 2 bases and V by 5 bases; bases with no gene match: 12. The CDR3 region is CASSHLGAGGSQETQYF. The CDR3 DNA sequence: TGTGCCAGCAGTCACCTCGGAGCGGGGGGTAGTCAAGAGACCCAGTACTTC.

The CDR3 protein is CASRSTGDTYEQYF. The DNA for the CDR3 is TGTGCCAGTAGGTCGACAGGCGATACCTACGAGCAGTACTTC. The chain joins TRBV19 to TRBJ2-7; maybe TRBD1 (6 bases). The CDR3 is made up of 14 amino acids. The V end was cut by 6 bases, the J end by 2 bases, with 14 bases between. Germline CDR1 and CDR2: LNHDA and SQIVND (reference sequence).

The DNA of the CDR3 is TGTGCCAGCAGTGGACAGGGGGGTACTGAAGCTTTCTTT. As protein: CASSGQGGTEAFF. The V gene is TRBV12-3 or TRBV12-4, the J gene TRBJ1-1; TRBD1 matches 10 bases. This CDR3 contains 13 residues. V lost 5 bases, J lost 5 bases, and 2 bases stayed unmatched.

This sequence joins TRBV28 and TRBJ2-1, with 9 positions matching TRBD2. The germline CDR1 and CDR2 sequences are MDHEN and SYDVKM. This CDR3 region has 15 residues. V shed 8 bases and J 4 bases; nucleotides not matched to a gene: 9. The CDR3 here is CASQSGAGGYNEQFF. CDR3 sequence (DNA): TGTGCCAGCCAATCCGGAGCGGGGGGTTACAATGAGCAGTTCTTC.

The V and J genes are TRBV3-1 (or the pseudogene TRBV3-2) and TRBJ2-2; 8 nucleotides align to TRBD1. The germline V gene encodes CDR1 LGHDT and CDR2 YNNKEL (reference sequence). The CDR3 length is 14 residues. Trimming took 4 bases from V and 7 from J; bases not matched to a gene: 5. The CDR3 region is CASSPDTGGGELFF. For the CDR3, the DNA is TGTGCCAGCAGCCCCGATACAGGGGGCGGGGAGCTGTTTTTT.

This sequence joins TRBV7-8 and TRBJ1-5; D is unresolved. The germline gives CDR1 SGHVS, CDR2 FQNEAQ. Trimming took off 1 base at V and 4 bases at J, with 5 bases between the two ends. CDR3 length: 13 residues. The CDR3 DNA reads TGTGCCAGCAGCTTAGTACAAAATCAGCCCCAGCATTTT. Translated, it gives CASSLVQNQPQHF.

This clone occurred once. The V gene is TRBV9, the J gene TRBJ2-1, with 7 bases that match TRBD1. With 0 bases clipped from V and 8 bases from J, the junction kept 8 bases outside the gene matches. Germline CDR1 and CDR2: SGDLS and YYNGEE. This CDR3 comprises 15 residues. The CDR3, as DNA: TGTGCCAGCAGCGTAGCGGGACAGCCCATGGATGAGCAGTTCTTC. This codes for CASSVAGQPMDEQFF.

This rearrangement joins TRBV13 to TRBJ2-3; the D is unclear. This CDR3 contains 13 residues. Germline V gives CDR1 PRHDT, CDR2 FYEKMQ (reference sequence). Trimming removed 8 bases at V and 1 base at J, with 10 bases between. Here the CDR3 DNA reads TGTGCCAGCCTCTCACTCGGCACAGATACGCAGTATTTT. Encoded protein: CASLSLGTDTQYF.

The chain couples TRBV6-5 to TRBJ2-1; possible D gene TRBD2, 6 bases. The CDR3 has 13 residues. V was clipped by 4 bases and J by 12 bases, with 16 bases between them. Germline V gene sequence: CDR1 MNHEY, CDR2 SVGAGI. The CDR3 DNA follows: TGTGCCAGCAGTTTTCCGGCGGGCGGGGCGCAGTTCTTC. Its translation is CASSFPAGGAQFF.

The rearrangement links TRBV6-5 to TRBJ2-7; D uncertain. The germline gives CDR1 MNHEY, CDR2 SVGAGI. V was shortened by 5 bases and J by 7 bases, with 12 bases between the two germline ends. The CDR3 totals 12 residues. CDR3 loop: CASSTTGKEQYF. CDR3 nucleotides: TGTGCCAGCAGTACGACGGGTAAGGAGCAGTACTTC.

DNA for the CDR3: TGCAGTGCTAGTCATTTGGGGGCTCGTGAGACCCAGTACTTC. This gives the protein CSASHLGARETQYF. This chain joins TRBV20-1 and TRBJ2-5, with D maybe TRBD1 (6 bases). This CDR3 comprises 14 residues. Germline assignment: CDR1 DFQATT and CDR2 SNEGSKA (reference sequence). Trimming stripped 3 bases from V and 5 bases from J, with 16 bases between.

V and J are TRBV29-1 and TRBJ2-3; D call uncertain. This CDR3 is built from 14 residues. V dropped 7 bases and J dropped 1 base, with 15 bases sitting between them. Germline CDR1 reads SQVTM; CDR2 reads ANQGSEA. For the CDR3, the DNA is TGCAGCGATTCCCACGGTCTTGGCACAGATACGCAGTATTTT. This codes for CSDSHGLGTDTQYF.

V gene TRBV21-1 combines with J gene TRBJ2-3; the table assigns TRBD1, which was not confirmed against the DNA. TRBV21-1 represents a pseudogene. The CDR3 sequence is 17 residues long. CDR3 nucleotide sequence: TGTGCCAGCACCAAACCGAGGACAGGGCCTAGCACAGATACGCAGTATTTT. This translates into CASTKPRTGPSTDTQYF.

The V call is TRBV20-1, the J call TRBJ1-2; TRBD1 agrees at 7 bases. The CDR3 totals 14 residues. With V trimmed by 3 bases and J by 5 bases, 9 bases remained unmatched. The germline CDR1 and CDR2 sequences are DFQATT and SNEGSKA (reference sequence). The CDR3 sequence is CSASSRGLGYGYTF. CDR3 coding DNA: TGCAGTGCTAGTTCGAGGGGGCTCGGATATGGCTACACCTTC.

The rearrangement joins TRBV7-9 to TRBJ1-5, with 7 positions matching TRBD1. The CDR3 is 14 residues long. Per germline, CDR1 SEHNR and CDR2 FQNEAQ (reference sequence). The V gene end was trimmed by 3 bases and the J gene end by 5 bases; junction bases not matched to a gene: 4. The CDR3 DNA reads as TGTGCCAGCAGCTTCGGGACAGCGGATCAGCCCCAGCATTTT. Translating it yields CASSFGTADQPQHF.

A single count supports this clone. The V call is TRBV12-5, the J call TRBJ2-7, with 7 bases lining up with TRBD1. The CDR3 is 15 amino acids. CDR1 and CDR2 from the germline V gene are LGHNT and FRNRAP. V was pared by 2 bases and J by 3 bases, with 7 bases of the junction left unmatched. For the CDR3, the DNA is TGTGCTAGTGGTTTGTACAGGGGTTGGAGCTACGAGCAGTACTTC. It is translated as CASGLYRGWSYEQYF. The full variable domain, rest sourced from reference TRBV12-5 and TRBJ2-7, is DARVTQTPRHKVTEMGQEVTMRCQPILGHNTVFWYRQTMMQGLELLAYFRNRAPLDDSGMPKDRFSAEMPDATLATLKIQPSEPRDSAVYFCASGLYRGWSYEQYFGPGTRLTVT.

The chain joins TRBV7-9 to TRBJ1-1; TRBD1 might be the D (5 bases). Trimming took off 4 bases at V and 3 bases at J, with 18 bases between the two ends. In germline, CDR1 is SEHNR, CDR2 FQNEAQ (reference sequence). The CDR3 loop spans 16 amino acids. CDR3: CASSSMGGYRYTEAFF. The CDR3 bases are TGTGCCAGCAGCTCGATGGGGGGATACAGGTACACTGAAGCTTTCTTT.

This chain uses TRBV6-2 or TRBV6-3 with TRBJ2-7; TRBD1 agrees at 9 bases. From germline, CDR1 is MNHEY and CDR2 SVGEGT. With V trimmed by 6 bases and J by 2 bases, 8 bases remained unmatched. This CDR3 comprises 15 residues. The CDR3 sequence is CASSYDRGKTYEQYF. In DNA form, the CDR3 reads TGTGCCAGCAGCTATGACAGGGGGAAAACCTACGAGCAGTACTTC.

The gene calls are TRBV27 and TRBJ1-5; TRBD1 might be the D (6 bases). The CDR3 consists of 17 residues. The V gene lost 0 bases and the J gene lost 8 bases, with 20 bases spanning the gap. Germline V gene sequence: CDR1 MNHEY, CDR2 SMNVEV (reference sequence). DNA of the CDR3: TGTGCCAGCAGTTTATCAGGCACCCGGACAGCTGGAAAGCCCCAGCATTTT. Translated, it gives CASSLSGTRTAGKPQHF.

This clone has only one observation. This chain links TRBV5-1 with TRBJ1-1; D not certain. V lost 0 bases to trimming and J lost 0 bases, with 15 bases between them. Germline-derived CDR1 and CDR2 are SGHRS and YFSETQ. The CDR3 length is 17 residues. As DNA, the CDR3 is TGCGCCAGCAGCTTGGGGCACGGGTCGGGGATGAACACTGAAGCTTTCTTT. Protein product: CASSLGHGSGMNTEAFF.

The chain uses TRBV2 and TRBJ2-7; D gene ambiguous. Germline lookup yields CDR1 SNHLY and CDR2 FYNNEI. This CDR3 region has 12 residues. Between the trimmed V and J ends, which lost 7 bases and 3 bases, there was a span of 10 bases. This CDR3 reads CASMPGNYEQYF. In DNA form, the CDR3 reads TGTGCCAGCATGCCAGGTAACTACGAGCAGTACTTC. The full variable domain, rest sourced from reference TRBV2 and TRBJ2-7, is EPEVTQTPSHQVTQMGQEVILRCVPISNHLYFYWYRQILGQKVEFLVSFYNNEISEKSEIFDDQFSVERPDGSNFTLKIRSTKLEDSAMYFCASMPGNYEQYFGPGTRLTVT.

The V and J genes are TRBV6-5 and TRBJ1-1; 8 bases map to TRBD1. J was trimmed by 1 base and V by 4 bases; bases with no gene match: 8. The germline gives CDR1 MNHEY, CDR2 SVGAGI. The CDR3 is 16 amino acids. Here the CDR3 reads CASSSPGQVTNTEAFF. Written as DNA, the CDR3 is TGTGCCAGCAGTTCACCGGGACAGGTGACGAACACTGAAGCTTTCTTT.

The genes are TRBV5-1 and TRBJ2-3; D possibly corresponds to TRBD2 (6 bases). Germline V gene data show CDR1 as SGHRS and CDR2 as YFSETQ. V was shortened by 3 bases and J by 4 bases, with 12 bases between the two germline ends. This CDR3 is 14 amino acids long. Here the CDR3 DNA reads TGCGCCAGCAGCTCAACTAGCAATCCAGATACGCAGTATTTT. Its translation: CASSSTSNPDTQYF.

The rearrangement uses TRBV21-1 and TRBJ2-1; the table names TRBD2, a call not compared with the DNA. TRBV21-1 is marked as a pseudogene. This CDR3 has 19 residues. Here the CDR3 reads CASSNGVREGNDGVDERFF. The DNA of the CDR3 is TGTGCCAGCAGCAACGGGGTAAGGGAGGGCAATGACGGGGTGGATGAGCGGTTCTTC.

V and J are TRBV6-6 and TRBJ2-5, with 7 bases matching TRBD1. This CDR3 region has 14 residues. Germline values: CDR1 MNHNY, CDR2 SVGAGI (reference sequence). With V trimmed by 5 bases and J by 1 base, 4 bases remained unmatched. CDR3 protein: CASSRTGVQETQYF. DNA for the CDR3: TGTGCCAGCAGTCGAACAGGGGTCCAAGAGACCCAGTACTTC.